The sequence of this T cell receptor beta chain was determined in a study of CD8+ T cells in alopecia areata. Overall study: Oral tofacitinib (5 to 10 mg twice daily) was administered to treated patients. Patients took tofacitinib for 6 to 18 months, followed by 6 drug-free months. Severity was scored as percentage of affected scalp area in treated patients.

The germline CDR1 and CDR2 sequences are MNHEY and SMNVEV (reference sequence). The V gene lost 4 bases and the J gene lost 5 bases, with 5 bases spanning the gap. CDR3 length: 12 amino acids. Isolated RNA was reverse transcribed into cDNA used as the sequencing template. Some clones are missing from TCRdb's copy, which holds only in-frame ones; the method was immunoSEQ multiplex PCR. The table lists approximately 180,000 clones, roughly 63% of them singletons. The sample's treatment: oral pan-JAK inhibitor, 5-10 mg twice daily. The investigators collected lesional scalp punch biopsies and peripheral blood from alopecia areata patients.

The specimen comprised CD4+ T cells sorted from blood, sampled at week 56, from a patient treated with tofacitinib. The receptor was isolated from a human donor with alopecia areata. The V and J genes are TRBV27 and TRBJ2-2; D gene uncertain. CDR3 nucleotide sequence: TGTGCCAGCAGTTCGTGGACCGGGGAGCTGTTTTTT. It translates to CASSSWTGELFF.